The 27 T cell receptor beta chains below all came from one sample that was sequenced in a study of CD8+ T cells in alopecia areata. RNA, once extracted, was reverse transcribed into cDNA for use as the sequencing template. The repertoire was sequenced with immunoSEQ multiplex PCR; TCRdb's copy has only in-frame clones and lacks some. The sample contains roughly 140,000 clones, approximately 50% of which appear only once. Sequenced here: CD4+ T cells sorted from blood, sampled at week 0. All receptors derive from a human donor with alopecia areata.

CDR3 DNA: TGTGCCAGCAGCTTGGACAGGACTGAAGCTTTCTTT. This encodes CASSLDRTEAFF. V usage is TRBV7-9 and J usage is TRBJ1-1; 7 nucleotides match TRBD1. Germline V lookup: CDR1 SEHNR, CDR2 FQNEAQ (reference sequence). This CDR3 has 12 residues. The J segment lost 5 bases and the V segment lost 3 bases, leaving 0 bases of the junction unmatched. The full variable domain, in which reference TRBV7-9 and TRBJ1-1 provide the parts outside the CDR3, is DTGVSQNPRHKITKRGQNVTFRCDPISEHNRLYWYRQTLGQGPEFLTYFQNEAQLEKSRLLSDRFSAERPKGSFSTLEIQRTEQGDSAMYLCASSLDRTEAFFGQGTRLTVV.

This clone was observed a handful of times. The J gene is TRBJ1-2, the V gene TRBV29-1; 7 nucleotides line up with TRBD1. The CDR3 is 14 amino acids. J gave up 8 bases and V 6 bases, and 15 bases lay outside the gene matches. Germline CDR1 and CDR2: SQVTM and ANQGSEA. This CDR3 reads CSVGSRTGAGGYTF. For the CDR3, the DNA is TGCAGCGTCGGCTCGAGGACAGGCGCGGGAGGCTACACCTTC. Variable domain in full (rest from reference TRBV29-1 and TRBJ1-2): SAVISQKPSRDICQRGTSLTIQCQVDSQVTMMFWYRQQPGQSLTLIATANQGSEATYESGFVIDKFPISRPNLTFSTLTVSNMSPEDSSIYLCSVGSRTGAGGYTFGSGTRLTVV.

This clone came up many times. This sequence joins TRBV11-2 and TRBJ2-3; 8 bases match TRBD2. The CDR3 loop spans 14 amino acids. V lost 6 bases, J lost 1 base, and 3 bases stayed unmatched. Germline CDR1 and CDR2: SGHAT and FQNNGV. The CDR3 DNA follows: TGTGCCAGCAGGAGCGGGAGTGGCACAGATACGCAGTATTTT. This encodes CASRSGSGTDTQYF.

V usage is TRBV4-2 and J usage is TRBJ2-4, with D possibly being TRBD2 (6 bases). Germline V gene data show CDR1 as LGHNA and CDR2 as YNFKEQ. This CDR3 contains 17 residues. V was clipped by 4 bases and J by 9 bases, with 25 bases between them. The CDR3 DNA reads as TGTGCCAGCAGCCCAGGCCTCCTTGGAGGGGCTATTGGCATTCAGTACTTC. It is translated as CASSPGLLGGAIGIQYF.

This clone was detected ten times or more. J is TRBJ2-2 and V is TRBV7-2; D gene unclear. The CDR3 extends over 13 amino acids. V shed 1 base and J shed 3 bases, with 3 bases lying between them. CDR1 and CDR2 from the germline V gene are SGHTA and FQGNSA. CDR3 sequence reads: CASSLGHTGELFF. DNA for the CDR3: TGTGCCAGCAGCTTAGGACACACCGGGGAGCTGTTTTTT. Combining the CDR3 with reference TRBV7-2 and TRBJ2-2 gives the whole variable domain GAGVSQSPSNKVTEKGKDVELRCDPISGHTALYWYRQSLGQGLEFLIYFQGNSAPDKSGLPSDRFSAERTGGSVSTLTIQRTQQEDSAVYLCASSLGHTGELFFGEGSRLTVL.

The CDR3 loop reads CASSFGQGVGNEQFF. CDR3 DNA sequence: TGTGCCAGCAGCTTTGGACAGGGGGTGGGGAATGAGCAGTTCTTC. The J gene is TRBJ2-1, the V gene TRBV7-2; TRBD1 aligns across 10 bases. The CDR3 is 15 residues long. The germline CDR1 and CDR2 sequences are SGHTA and FQGNSA. With 3 bases clipped from V and 7 bases from J, the junction kept 6 bases outside the gene matches.

The chain is built from TRBV29-1 and TRBJ2-5, with D maybe TRBD2 (5 bases). Looked up from germline, CDR1 is SQVTM and CDR2 is ANQGSEA. The CDR3 contains 14 residues. Between the trimmed V and J ends, which lost 0 bases and 4 bases, there was a span of 12 bases. CDR3 in DNA: TGCAGCGTTGAAGATCGAGGTCGGGGAGAGACCCAGTACTTC. It specifies CSVEDRGRGETQYF. Variable domain in full (rest from reference TRBV29-1 and TRBJ2-5): SAVISQKPSRDICQRGTSLTIQCQVDSQVTMMFWYRQQPGQSLTLIATANQGSEATYESGFVIDKFPISRPNLTFSTLTVSNMSPEDSSIYLCSVEDRGRGETQYFGPGTRLLVL.

The chain employs TRBV25-1 and TRBJ1-1; no firm D call. V lost 7 bases and J 0 bases, leaving 18 bases between the germline ends. Germline V gene data show CDR1 as MGHDK and CDR2 as SYGVNS. The CDR3 loop spans 16 amino acids. The CDR3 is CASTPRGISMNTEAFF. The CDR3 DNA sequence: TGTGCCAGCACTCCCCGCGGCATTTCCATGAACACTGAAGCTTTCTTT.

This chain uses TRBV7-9 with TRBJ2-5; 8 bases are shared with TRBD1. CDR3 length equals 13 residues. The J segment lost 5 bases and the V segment lost 5 bases, leaving 4 bases of the junction unmatched. Germline loops: CDR1 SEHNR, CDR2 FQNEAQ (reference sequence). The CDR3 DNA reads TGTGCCAGCAGCCAAGGGACAGGCGAGACCCAGTACTTC. Translated: CASSQGTGETQYF.

This sequence joins TRBV5-1 and TRBJ2-4, with D possibly matching TRBD2 (6 bases). From germline, CDR1 is SGHRS and CDR2 YFSETQ. Trimming cost V 5 bases and J 8 bases, with 20 bases left between them. The CDR3 is 15 residues long. CDR3 sequence reads: CASSFGAGRSDIQYF. The CDR3 bases are TGCGCCAGCAGTTTCGGGGCGGGGAGGTCGGACATTCAGTACTTC. Complete variable domain (other parts from reference TRBV5-1 and TRBJ2-4): KAGVTQTPRYLIKTRGQQVTLSCSPISGHRSVSWYQQTPGQGLQFLFEYFSETQRNKGNFPGRFSGRQFSNSRSEMNVSTLELGDSALYLCASSFGAGRSDIQYFGAGTRLSVL.

This clone appeared once. Here the CDR3 reads CSAKGGYTF. In DNA, the CDR3 is TGCAGTGCCAAGGGGGGCTACACCTTC. V gene TRBV20-1 combines with J gene TRBJ1-2; possibly TRBD1 for D (5 bases). The CDR3 runs 9 residues. Germline assignment: CDR1 DFQATT and CDR2 SNEGSKA (reference sequence). V was trimmed by 6 bases and J by 8 bases, leaving 7 bases between them.

The CDR3 loop reads CASSLQTGSHNEQFF. The CDR3 DNA is TGTGCCAGCAGCTTACAAACAGGGTCTCACAATGAGCAGTTCTTC. The genes are TRBV5-4 and TRBJ2-1, with a weak D call TRBD1 (6 bases). This CDR3 comprises 15 residues. The V gene's germline CDR1 is SGHNT and CDR2 YYREEE (reference sequence). With 2 bases removed from V and 5 bases from J, the gap between germline ends came to 14 bases. The complete variable domain, with remaining parts taken from reference TRBV5-4 and TRBJ2-1, reads ETGVTQSPTHLIKTRGQQVTLRCSSQSGHNTVSWYQQALGQGPQFIFQYYREEENGRGNFPPRFSGLQFPNYSSELNVNALELDDSALYLCASSLQTGSHNEQFFGPGTRLTVL.

The chain recombines TRBV30 with TRBJ1-1, with 7 bases fitting TRBD1. This CDR3 is 13 amino acids long. The trim removed 2 bases at V and 3 bases at J, leaving 3 bases unmatched. From germline, CDR1 is GTSNPN and CDR2 SVGIG (reference sequence). The CDR3 region has the DNA TGTGCCTGGAGTAATGACAGGGACACTGAAGCTTTCTTT. This translates into CAWSNDRDTEAFF.

The J gene is TRBJ1-1, the V gene TRBV14; tentative D call: TRBD1 (6 bases). This CDR3 is built from 14 residues. V lost 3 bases, J lost 7 bases, and 15 bases lay in between. Per the germline V gene, CDR1 is SGHDN and CDR2 is FVKESK. The CDR3 loop reads CASSQGAGVVEAFF. The CDR3 bases are TGTGCCAGCAGCCAGGGGGCAGGGGTTGTTGAAGCTTTCTTT.

This clone occurred once. This chain links TRBV7-9 with TRBJ2-1; TRBD1 agrees at 10 bases. This CDR3 is built from 15 residues. V lost 3 bases, J lost 7 bases, and 6 bases stayed unmatched. Germline V gene lookup returns CDR1 SEHNR and CDR2 FQNEAQ (reference sequence). CDR3 DNA sequence: TGTGCCAGCAGCTTGGGACAGGGGCCCTCGAATGAGCAGTTCTTC. Its translation is CASSLGQGPSNEQFF.

The sample holds a few counts of this clone. The V gene is TRBV13, the J gene TRBJ2-5; the match to TRBD1 covers 7 bases. Trimming at V came to 2 bases and at J to 7 bases, leaving 7 bases not matched to a gene. CDR1 is PRHDT and CDR2 is FYEKMQ in the germline V gene (reference sequence). The CDR3 spans 14 residues. In nucleotides, the CDR3 is TGTGCCAGCAGCTTAAGACAGGGCCCAGGGACCCAGTACTTC. Amino acids: CASSLRQGPGTQYF. The full variable domain, in which reference TRBV13 and TRBJ2-5 provide the parts outside the CDR3, is AAGVIQSPRHLIKEKRETATLKCYPIPRHDTVYWYQQGPGQDPQFLISFYEKMQSDKGSIPDRFSAQQFSDYHSELNMSSLELGDSALYFCASSLRQGPGTQYFGPGTRLLVL.

The rearrangement links TRBV2 to TRBJ2-4; 10 bases match TRBD2. Unmatched junction bases numbered 5, after V lost 6 bases and J lost 0 bases. Germline V gives CDR1 SNHLY, CDR2 FYNNEI. The CDR3 length is 16 residues. The CDR3 loop reads CASRDGTSAAKNIQYF. DNA of the CDR3: TGTGCCAGCAGGGACGGGACTAGCGCAGCCAAAAACATTCAGTACTTC.

The chain joins TRBV2 to TRBJ2-1, with 9 bases matching TRBD2. Trimming removed 1 base from V and 4 bases from J; junction bases left unmatched: 2. The CDR3 consists of 15 residues. In germline, CDR1 is SNHLY, CDR2 FYNNEI. The CDR3 loop is CASSEGLAVYNEQFF. The CDR3 region has the DNA TGTGCCAGCAGTGAAGGACTAGCGGTGTACAATGAGCAGTTCTTC.

This chain connects TRBV11-2 to TRBJ2-5; D unresolved. The CDR3 spans 12 residues. V was shortened by 5 bases and J by 1 base, with 5 bases between the two germline ends. Germline V gene sequence: CDR1 SGHAT, CDR2 FQNNGV. In DNA form, the CDR3 reads TGTGCCAGCAGCCTTCTCCAAGAGACCCAGTACTTC. It yields the protein CASSLLQETQYF.

The chain combines TRBV29-1 with TRBJ2-1; D is possibly TRBD2 (6 bases). The germline V gene has CDR1 SQVTM and CDR2 ANQGSEA. The length of the CDR3 is 13 residues. V was trimmed by 2 bases and J by 8 bases, leaving 13 bases between them. The chain's CDR3 is CSVEIGRGDEQFF. CDR3 coding DNA: TGCAGCGTTGAAATCGGGAGAGGGGATGAGCAGTTCTTC.

This sequence joins TRBV7-9 and TRBJ2-4; TRBD2 might be the D (6 bases). The CDR3 consists of 15 residues. The ends were cut back, 7 bases at V and 1 base at J, with 14 bases in the middle. Germline assignment: CDR1 SEHNR and CDR2 FQNEAQ (reference sequence). The CDR3 DNA sequence: TGTGCCAGCACAACACCGGGAGTGGCCAAAAACATTCAGTACTTC. This codes for CASTTPGVAKNIQYF.

V usage is TRBV18 and J usage is TRBJ1-2, with 9 positions matching TRBD1. This CDR3 is built from 13 residues. Trimming removed 4 bases from V and 8 bases from J; junction bases left unmatched: 5. From germline, CDR1 is KGHSH and CDR2 LQKENI. DNA of the CDR3: TGTGCCAGCTCACGGGGACAGGGAGACGGCTACACCTTC. Its protein product is CASSRGQGDGYTF.

V and J are TRBV30 and TRBJ1-1; 7 nucleotides match TRBD1. The CDR3 is made up of 15 amino acids. Germline loops: CDR1 GTSNPN, CDR2 SVGIG (reference sequence). V shed 5 bases and J 5 bases; nucleotides not matched to a gene: 14. The CDR3 bases are TGTGCCTGGGGGGAAAGGGGGCCCCCAGGGACTGAAGCTTTCTTT. Amino acids: CAWGERGPPGTEAFF. Based on the CDR3 plus reference TRBV30 and TRBJ1-1, the full variable domain is SQTIHQWPATLVQPVGSPLSLECTVEGTSNPNLYWYRQAAGRGLQLLFYSVGIGQISSEVPQNLSASRPQDRQFILSSKKLLLSDSGFYLCAWGERGPPGTEAFFGQGTRLTVV.

This clone was picked up a small number of times. V is TRBV9 and J is TRBJ2-2; 7 positions agree with TRBD2. This CDR3 contains 16 residues. Germline assignment: CDR1 SGDLS and CDR2 YYNGEE. Unmatched junction bases numbered 6, after V lost 3 bases and J lost 1 base. The CDR3: CASSARLAGNTGELFF. CDR3 DNA: TGTGCCAGCAGCGCACGACTAGCAGGGAACACCGGGGAGCTGTTTTTT.

The table lists this clone with a few counts. This chain joins TRBV30 and TRBJ2-3, with 9 bases matching TRBD2. CDR1 and CDR2 (germline): GTSNPN, SVGIG (reference sequence). J lost 5 bases, V lost 0 bases, and 9 bases had no gene match. The CDR3 consists of 16 residues. CDR3 coding DNA: TGTGCCTGGAGTGTAACACCTAGCGGGAATATAGATACGCAGTATTTT. Its translation: CAWSVTPSGNIDTQYF.

The chain carries TRBV5-1 and TRBJ2-7; possible D gene TRBD1, 6 bases. Germline CDR1 and CDR2: SGHRS and YFSETQ. V lost 4 bases, J lost 6 bases, and 23 bases lay in between. CDR3 size: 16 residues. The CDR3 loop reads CASSGTTGNPLVEQYF. DNA for the CDR3: TGCGCCAGCAGCGGAACAACAGGGAACCCCCTGGTCGAGCAGTACTTC.

This clone was found once. The chain is built from TRBV14 and TRBJ2-7; D not certain. The ends were cut back, 3 bases at V and 7 bases at J, with 7 bases in the middle. The CDR3 covers 11 residues. Germline V gives CDR1 SGHDN, CDR2 FVKESK. The DNA of the CDR3 is TGTGCCAGCAGCCAGCGAAAGGAGCAGTACTTC. It encodes CASSQRKEQYF.